Listed here is a single T cell receptor beta chain. Its target is unknown. The data are from a study of OX40 agonist ivuxolimab in advanced cancers. In the study overall: Dose-escalation patients suffered from hepatocellular carcinoma, melanoma, renal cell or head and neck cancer.

Study observations and caveats: Among expanded peripheral T cells, antigen specificity went undetermined.

Per germline, CDR1 SGHKS and CDR2 YYEKEE (reference sequence). V shed 5 bases, J shed 12 bases, and the junction held 14 bases outside the gene matches. This CDR3 is built from 13 residues. Autoimmune disease history or systemic immunosuppression meant exclusion. At cycle 4 day 1, cycle 7 day 1, and baseline, blood was sampled. The data were produced by immunoSEQ multiplex PCR, yet TCRdb's version contains in-frame clones alone and is incomplete. Here the sample spans around 64,000 clones, roughly nine tenths being singletons. J is TRBJ2-7 and V is TRBV5-5, with 7 positions matching TRBD1. The clonotype comes from an adult with an advanced solid tumor such as melanoma, head and neck, liver or kidney cancer. Sequences were derived from CD4+ or CD8+ T cells sorted from blood, sampled in a trial of the OX40 agonist ivuxolimab. The CDR3 DNA sequence: TGTGCCAGCAGTCTACTACCGGGACAGCTCATGTACTTC. Its translation: CASSLLPGQLMYF.